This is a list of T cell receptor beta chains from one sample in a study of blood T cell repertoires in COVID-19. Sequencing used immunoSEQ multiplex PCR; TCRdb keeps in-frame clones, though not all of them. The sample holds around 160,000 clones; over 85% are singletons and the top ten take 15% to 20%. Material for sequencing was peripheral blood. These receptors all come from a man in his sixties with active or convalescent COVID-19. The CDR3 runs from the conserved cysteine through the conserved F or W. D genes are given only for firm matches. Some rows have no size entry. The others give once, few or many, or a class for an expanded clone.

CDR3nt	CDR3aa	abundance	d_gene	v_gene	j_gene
TGTGCCAGCAGCGAGACTAGATCATACAATGAGCAGTTCTTC	CASSETRSYNEQFF	once	NA	TRBV2	TRBJ2-1
TGTGCCACCAGCCCAGGGGGTAGCTCCTACAATGAGCAGTTCTTC	CATSPGGSSYNEQFF	NA	TRBD1	TRBV24-1	TRBJ2-1
TGTGCCAGCAGAGGGACTCAAAATTCACCCCTCCACTTT	CASRGTQNSPLHF	NA	NA	TRBV6-5	TRBJ1-6
TGTGCCAGCTCACGTTCCCCGGGACAGGGGAACAGCAATCAGCCCCAGCATTTT	CASSRSPGQGNSNQPQHF	NA	TRBD1	TRBV18	TRBJ1-5
TGCGCCAGCAGCGAAAGGGGGACAGGGGATTCACCCCTCCACTTT	CASSERGTGDSPLHF	NA	TRBD1	TRBV4-1	TRBJ1-6
TGTGCCAGCTCACCCGGACTAGCGGAAATAAACACCGGGGAGCTGTTTTTT	CASSPGLAEINTGELFF	NA	TRBD2	TRBV18	TRBJ2-2
TGTGCCACCCTAGGTCGAGCACAGGGGCGCGGAAACACCATATATTTT	CATLGRAQGRGNTIYF	NA	TRBD1	TRBV24-1	TRBJ1-3
TGTGCCTGGAGTAGGGGACTAGCGGGGAACAATGAGCAGTTCTTC	CAWSRGLAGNNEQFF	NA	TRBD2	TRBV30	TRBJ2-1
TGTGCCAGCAGCTTGGGACTTCAGAATCAGCCCCAGCATTTT	CASSLGLQNQPQHF	NA	NA	TRBV5-6	TRBJ1-5
TGTGCCAGTAGGGTGGGAGGAACTACTTACAATGAGCAGTTCTTC	CASRVGGTTYNEQFF	NA	NA	TRBV19	TRBJ2-1
TGCAGCAAACCGGGGGGCGCATCTGTTTATGGCTACACCTTC	CSKPGGASVYGYTF	once	NA	TRBV29-1	TRBJ1-2
TGTGCCAGCAGCCAAGATCGGAAAAACATTCAGTACTTC	CASSQDRKNIQYF	NA	NA	TRBV14	TRBJ2-4
TGTGCCAGCAGCTTGGAGGGGAAGAATTCACCCCTCCACTTT	CASSLEGKNSPLHF	NA	NA	TRBV7-2	TRBJ1-6
TGTGCCAGCAGCAGAACTAGCGGGGGGGCCCCCGGGGAGCTGTTTTTT	CASSRTSGGAPGELFF	NA	TRBD2	TRBV7-6	TRBJ2-2
TGTGCTAGTGGTGCCCGGTGGGCCGAGCAGTACTTC	CASGARWAEQYF	NA	NA	TRBV12-5	TRBJ2-7
TGTGCCAGCAGCCGCCGGGACAGGGGCAACACCGGGGAGCTGTTTTTT	CASSRRDRGNTGELFF	NA	TRBD1	TRBV5-4	TRBJ2-2
TGTGCCAGCAGTTTAGCGGGAGAGGGGACCCAGTACTTC	CASSLAGEGTQYF	NA	NA	TRBV12-3/TRBV12-4	TRBJ2-5
TGTGCCAGCAGCTCCACAGGGGGCTCTCAGCCCCAGCATTTT	CASSSTGGSQPQHF	NA	TRBD1	TRBV7-9	TRBJ1-5
TGTGCCAGTAGTATCGGGGGGGACAGCTTTTACGAGCAGTACTTC	CASSIGGDSFYEQYF	NA	NA	TRBV19	TRBJ2-7
TGTGCTAGTGGTTTGGGACAGGTACGGATACGCAATGAGCAGTTCTTC	CASGLGQVRIRNEQFF	NA	NA	TRBV12-5	TRBJ2-1
TGTGCCAGCAGGGGCGGGAGGTATTGGGTTACGCAGTATTTT	CASRGGRYWVTQYF	NA	TRBD2	TRBV7-2	TRBJ2-3
TGTGCCATCAGTGGGCAATCTCAGGCACCCCTCCACTTT	CAISGQSQAPLHF	NA	NA	TRBV10-3	TRBJ1-6
TGTGCCAGCAGCCAAGTGTCAGGGTGGGACACTGAAGCTTTCTTT	CASSQVSGWDTEAFF	NA	NA	TRBV14	TRBJ1-1
TGTGCCAGCAGCGCAGGCAGGTTTGAGACCCAGTACTTC	CASSAGRFETQYF	NA	NA	TRBV6-2/TRBV6-3	TRBJ2-5
TGTGCCAGCAGCCCAAGACTAGCGGGGGGCGCCACCGGGGAGCTGTTTTTT	CASSPRLAGGATGELFF	once	TRBD2	TRBV5-4	TRBJ2-2
TGTGCCAGCTCAGCCCGGCTCAGGGGGCAAGGCACTGAAGCTTTCTTT	CASSARLRGQGTEAFF	NA	TRBD1	TRBV18	TRBJ1-1
TGTGCCAGCAGCCAAGACCCTCAGGGCTACACCTTC	CASSQDPQGYTF	NA	NA	TRBV3-1/TRBV3-2	TRBJ1-2
TGTGCCACCAGTACCACATACACAGGAAATACTGAAGCTTTCTTT	CATSTTYTGNTEAFF	NA	NA	TRBV24-1	TRBJ1-1
TGTGCCAGCTTAAGGGGGCTTGAGGGAAACACCATATATTTT	CASLRGLEGNTIYF	few	TRBD1	TRBV6-5	TRBJ1-3
TGTGCCACCAGTCCGTCCCGCCCGTGGGACAGGGTTTCTTCCTACAATGAGCAGTTCTTC	CATSPSRPWDRVSSYNEQFF	NA	TRBD1	TRBV24-1	TRBJ2-1
TGTGCCAGCAGTCTCGACAGGGTGAACACTGAAGCTTTCTTT	CASSLDRVNTEAFF	NA	TRBD1	TRBV6-5	TRBJ1-1
TGCGCCAGCAGAAGGACTAGCGAGTACGAGCAGTACTTC	CASRRTSEYEQYF	NA	TRBD2	TRBV5-1	TRBJ2-7
TGTGCCAGCAGGGGACAGTCTCAGCCCCAGCATTTT	CASRGQSQPQHF	NA	TRBD1	TRBV12-3/TRBV12-4	TRBJ1-5
TGTGCCAGCAGTTTTTCTGGGACAGCTTCCACTGAAGCTTTCTTT	CASSFSGTASTEAFF	few	TRBD1	TRBV27	TRBJ1-1
TGTGCCAGCAGCGACGGGACTAGGGATTACAATGAGCAGTTCTTC	CASSDGTRDYNEQFF	once	TRBD2	TRBV3-1/TRBV3-2	TRBJ2-1
TGTGCCAGCAGTGAATCGGCAGACATGAACACTGAAGCTTTCTTT	CASSESADMNTEAFF	NA	NA	TRBV25-1	TRBJ1-1
TGTGCCTCCCAGGGGGGATGGTCGGGTCAGCCCCAGCATTTT	CASQGGWSGQPQHF	NA	TRBD1	TRBV6-5	TRBJ1-5
TGTGCCAGCAGCCCCGGGGAGGGCCTCAGTCAGCCCCAGCATTTT	CASSPGEGLSQPQHF	NA	NA	TRBV28	TRBJ1-5
TGCGCCAGCAGCTTGGAACAGGGGGATTGGAATGGCTACACCTTC	CASSLEQGDWNGYTF	NA	TRBD1	TRBV5-1	TRBJ1-2
TGTGCCAGCTCGGGACTAGCGGATCCGAGGGGAAATGAGCAGTTCTTC	CASSGLADPRGNEQFF	once	TRBD2	TRBV18	TRBJ2-1
TGTGCCAGCAGTTACATTGGACAGGGCGGCGAGCAGTACTTC	CASSYIGQGGEQYF	once	TRBD1	TRBV6-5	TRBJ2-7